The rows below give T cell receptor beta chains drawn from one sample of a study of low-dose radiotherapy and immunotherapy resistance in tumors. TCRdb reanalysed the reads using MiXCR and keeps one entry per CDR3 protein. Of tens of thousands of distinct CDR3 sequences listed, roughly 28% are singletons. The sequences come from PBMCs, collected before treatment. The origin of the receptors is a male donor with gallbladder cancer. The CDR3 runs from the conserved cysteine through the conserved F or W. Fields, in order: J gene, V gene, D gene, clone size, CDR3 DNA, CDR3 protein. D genes are given only for firm matches. Expanded clones are given a class, and other clones once, few, many or no size at all.

TRBJ2-3,TRBV12-3/TRBV12-4,TRBD1,many,TGTGCCAGCAGTTCCGGACAGGGCCCCCCAGATACGCAGTATTTT,CASSSGQGPPDTQYF
TRBJ2-3,TRBV3-1,TRBD2,many,TGTGCCAGCACAGGACTAGCGGGAGATACGCAGTATTTT,CASTGLAGDTQYF
TRBJ2-2,TRBV3-1,TRBD2,many,TGTGCCAGCAGCCGATTTAGCGGGAGCGTCGGGGAGCTGTTTTTT,CASSRFSGSVGELFF
TRBJ2-5,TRBV10-3,TRBD2,few,TGTGCCATCAGTGACCCGGGACTAGTTAAGGAGACCCAGTACTTC,CAISDPGLVKETQYF
TRBJ2-1,TRBV7-8,NA,NA,TGTGCCAGCAGCTCAGGGGGGGGATCATACAATGAGCAGTTCTTC,CASSSGGGSYNEQFF
TRBJ1-2,TRBV20-1,NA,many,TGCAGTGCTAGAGATTTTCTTGGGACAAAGACCCACTACACCTTC,CSARDFLGTKTHYTF
TRBJ2-5,TRBV5-1,NA,NA,TGCGCCAGCAGTATCGGGGGTACCCAAGAGACCCAGTACTTC,CASSIGGTQETQYF
TRBJ2-5,TRBV28,TRBD1,NA,TGTGCCAGCAGCAAGACAGGGGGCCGTGAGACCCAGTACTTC,CASSKTGGRETQYF
TRBJ2-1,TRBV20-1,TRBD1,many,TGCAGTGCTAGCAGACGGGACAGGGTTCTCGATGAGCAGTTCTTC,CSASRRDRVLDEQFF
TRBJ2-3,TRBV29-1,NA,NA,TGCAGCGTTGAACCCGAGGGCGCAGATACGCAGTATTTT,CSVEPEGADTQYF
TRBJ1-4,TRBV11-2,TRBD1,NA,TGTGCCAGCAGCTACGACAGGGGAGGTGAAAAACTGTTTTTT,CASSYDRGGEKLFF
TRBJ2-7,TRBV5-1,TRBD2,medium-sized,TGCGCCAGCAGCAAACGGACTAGCCAAAACGAGCAGTACTTC,CASSKRTSQNEQYF
TRBJ1-1,TRBV10-3,NA,many,TGTGCCATCAGCACCGACAGCCCACTTGAAGCTTTCTTT,CAISTDSPLEAFF
TRBJ2-5,TRBV18,NA,NA,TGTGCCAGCTTTAAGAGGATAGAGACCCAGTACTTC,CASFKRIETQYF
TRBJ2-5,TRBV9,TRBD2,many,TGTGCCAGCAGCGCGACGACTAGCACCCAAGAGACCCAGTACTTC,CASSATTSTQETQYF
TRBJ2-1,TRBV4-2,TRBD2,few,TGTGCCAGCAGCCCCAGCGGGGGTAAGGCAGACAATGAGCAGTTCTTC,CASSPSGGKADNEQFF
TRBJ2-3,TRBV27,NA,many,TGTGCCAGCACGACGGGGAGCACAGATACGCAGTATTTT,CASTTGSTDTQYF